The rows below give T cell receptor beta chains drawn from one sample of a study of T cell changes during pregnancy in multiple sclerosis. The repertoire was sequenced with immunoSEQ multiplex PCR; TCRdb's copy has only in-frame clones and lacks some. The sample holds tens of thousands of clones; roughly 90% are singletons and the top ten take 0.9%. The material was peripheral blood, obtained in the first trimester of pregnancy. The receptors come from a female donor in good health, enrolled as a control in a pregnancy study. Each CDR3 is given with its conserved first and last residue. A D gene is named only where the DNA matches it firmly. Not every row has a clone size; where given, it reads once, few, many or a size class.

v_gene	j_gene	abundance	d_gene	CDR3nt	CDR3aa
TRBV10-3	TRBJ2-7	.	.	TGTGCCACCACAGGGAGCTCCTACGAGCAGTACTTC	CATTGSSYEQYF
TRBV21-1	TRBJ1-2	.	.	TGTGCCACAAGACAGGGTGATCTCCCTATCGGCTACACCTTC	CATRQGDLPIGYTF
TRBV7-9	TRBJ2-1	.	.	TGTGCCAGCAGCTTAAGCTCTCCTTACAATGAGCAGTTCTTC	CASSLSSPYNEQFF
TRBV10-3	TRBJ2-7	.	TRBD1	TGTGCCATCAGTGAGCCCGTGACAGGGGGCCGGCAGTACTTC	CAISEPVTGGRQYF
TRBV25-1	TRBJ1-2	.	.	TGTGCCAGCGGGGGGATTAACTATGGCTACACCTTC	CASGGINYGYTF
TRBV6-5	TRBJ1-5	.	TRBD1	TGTGCCAGCAGTTACCGGGGACAGGCTCTACCCCAGCATTTT	CASSYRGQALPQHF
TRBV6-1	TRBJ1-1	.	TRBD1	TGTGCCAGCAGTGTGACAGGGGAGGGCACTGAAGCTTTCTTT	CASSVTGEGTEAFF
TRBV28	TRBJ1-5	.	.	TGTGCCAGCAGTTTTCTTGTTCTCAGGGGCGCCCATCAGCCCCAGCATTTT	CASSFLVLRGAHQPQHF
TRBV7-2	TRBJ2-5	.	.	TGTGCCAGCAGCCCCGAAGGGTGGCTAGCGTCCGGAGAGACCCAGTACTTC	CASSPEGWLASGETQYF
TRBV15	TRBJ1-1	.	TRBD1	TGTGCCACCAGTCAGGACAGGGCGGACACTGAAGCTTTCTTT	CATSQDRADTEAFF
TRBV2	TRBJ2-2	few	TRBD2	TGTGCCAGCAGTGAAGCGCGAGGCGGGAGGGCGGGCACCGGGGAGCTGTTTTTT	CASSEARGGRAGTGELFF
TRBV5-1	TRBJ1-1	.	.	TGCGCCAGCAGCTCTGAAACAGGGCTGAACACTGAAGCTTTCTTT	CASSSETGLNTEAFF
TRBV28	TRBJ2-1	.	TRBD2	TGTGCCAGCATCGGTAGCGGGAGTGCTTACTATGAGCAGTTCTTC	CASIGSGSAYYEQFF
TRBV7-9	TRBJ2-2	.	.	TGTGCCAGCAGCTTCGCAGGGTGGGCCGGGGAGCTGTTTTTT	CASSFAGWAGELFF
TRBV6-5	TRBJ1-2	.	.	TGTGCCAGCACTCCCCTAGCGGGGGGCAACTATGGCTACACCTTC	CASTPLAGGNYGYTF
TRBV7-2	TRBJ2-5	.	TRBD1	TGTGCCAGCAGCCCACAGGGGAGTGAACAAGAGACCCAGTACTTC	CASSPQGSEQETQYF
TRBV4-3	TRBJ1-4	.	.	TGCGCCAGCAGCCAAGAGGGAGGCCCTAATGAAAAACTGTTTTTT	CASSQEGGPNEKLFF
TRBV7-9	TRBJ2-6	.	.	TGTGCCAGCAGCTTGAGTACAGGGCGGTCTGGGGCCAACGTCCTGACTTTC	CASSLSTGRSGANVLTF
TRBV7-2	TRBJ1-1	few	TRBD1	TGTGCCAGCAGCCTACAGGGGCAAGCTTTCTTT	CASSLQGQAFF
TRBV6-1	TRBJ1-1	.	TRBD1	TGTGCCAGCAGTGAATACAGGGGGGAAGCTTTCTTT	CASSEYRGEAFF
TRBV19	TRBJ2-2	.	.	TGTGCCAGTAGTATAGGAGCTGTGAACACCGGGGAGCTGTTTTTT	CASSIGAVNTGELFF
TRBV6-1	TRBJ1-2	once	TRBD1	TGTGCCAGCAGTGAATCTCTCACAGGGGGGGCCTATGGCTACACCTTC	CASSESLTGGAYGYTF
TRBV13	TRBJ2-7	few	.	TGTGCCAGCAGCTTAGGATCTATCTCCTACGAGCAGTACTTC	CASSLGSISYEQYF
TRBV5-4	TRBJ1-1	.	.	TGTGCCAGCAGCCACGATCCACAGGGCCTGAACACTGAAGCTTTCTTT	CASSHDPQGLNTEAFF
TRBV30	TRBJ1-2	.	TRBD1	TGTGCCTGGAGTGTACGGGACAGGTCTGGCTACACCTTC	CAWSVRDRSGYTF